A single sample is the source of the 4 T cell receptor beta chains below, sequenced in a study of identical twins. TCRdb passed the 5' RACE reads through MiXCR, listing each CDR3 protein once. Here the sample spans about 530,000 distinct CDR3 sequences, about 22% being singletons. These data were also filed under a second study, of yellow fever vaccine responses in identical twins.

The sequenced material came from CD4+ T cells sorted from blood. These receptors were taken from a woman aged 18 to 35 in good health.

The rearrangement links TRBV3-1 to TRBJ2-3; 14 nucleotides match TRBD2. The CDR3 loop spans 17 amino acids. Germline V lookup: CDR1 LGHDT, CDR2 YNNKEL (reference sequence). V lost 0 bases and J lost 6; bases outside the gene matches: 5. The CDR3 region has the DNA TGTGCCAGCAGCCAAGATTGGACTAGCGGGAGGAAGGATACGCAGTATTTT. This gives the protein CASSQDWTSGRKDTQYF.

CDR3 DNA sequence: TGTGCCAGCACTCCGACAGGGGGCCTATACAATGAGCAGTTCTTC. It specifies CASTPTGGLYNEQFF. This rearrangement joins TRBV6-1 to TRBJ2-1; 10 bases are shared with TRBD1. V dropped 7 bases and J dropped 4; count of bases not matched to a gene: 7. CDR3 size: 15 residues. Per the germline V gene, CDR1 is MNHNS and CDR2 is SASEGT.

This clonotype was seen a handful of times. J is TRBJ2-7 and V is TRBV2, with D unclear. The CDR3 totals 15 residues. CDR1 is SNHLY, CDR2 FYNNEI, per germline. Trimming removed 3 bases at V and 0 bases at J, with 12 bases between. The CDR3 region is CASSDQTFLSYEQYF. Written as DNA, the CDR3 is TGTGCCAGCAGTGATCAAACCTTCCTCTCCTACGAGCAGTACTTC.

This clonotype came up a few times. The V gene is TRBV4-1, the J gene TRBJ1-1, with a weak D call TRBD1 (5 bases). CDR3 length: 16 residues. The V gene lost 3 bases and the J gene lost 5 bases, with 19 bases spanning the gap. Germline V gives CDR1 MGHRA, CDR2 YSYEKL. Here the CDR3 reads CASSHTAGTPGTEAFF. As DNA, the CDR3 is TGCGCCAGCAGCCACACGGCCGGGACCCCGGGGACTGAAGCTTTCTTT.